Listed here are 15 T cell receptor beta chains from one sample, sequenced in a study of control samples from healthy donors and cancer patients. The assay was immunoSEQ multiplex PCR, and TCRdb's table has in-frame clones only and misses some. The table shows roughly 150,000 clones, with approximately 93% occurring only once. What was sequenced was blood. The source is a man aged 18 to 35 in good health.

Here the CDR3 reads CASSDRVIEQFF. As DNA, the CDR3 is TGTGCCAGCAGTGACAGGGTTATTGAGCAGTTCTTC. The V gene is TRBV5-4, the J gene TRBJ2-1, with TRBD1 matching over 7 bases. The CDR3 is 12 residues long. The ends lost 5 bases at V and 9 bases at J; junction bases unmatched: 5. Germline V lookup: CDR1 SGHNT, CDR2 YYREEE (reference sequence).

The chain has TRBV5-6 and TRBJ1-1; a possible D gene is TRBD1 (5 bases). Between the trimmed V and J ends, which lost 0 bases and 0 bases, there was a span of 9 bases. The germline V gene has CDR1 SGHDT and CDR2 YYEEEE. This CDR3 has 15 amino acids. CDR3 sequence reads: CASSLAGGMNTEAFF. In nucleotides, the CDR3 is TGTGCCAGCAGCTTGGCCGGGGGGATGAACACTGAAGCTTTCTTT.

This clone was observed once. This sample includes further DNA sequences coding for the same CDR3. The CDR3 coding sequence is TGTGCCACCAGCAGGGCCCGACCACAGGGGCCGAACACTGAAGCTTTCTTT. Its protein is CATSRARPQGPNTEAFF. The rearrangement joins TRBV15 to TRBJ1-1, with 7 bases fitting TRBD1. Germline V gene lookup returns CDR1 LNHNV and CDR2 YYDKDF (reference sequence). Trimming removed 3 bases from V and 1 base from J; junction bases left unmatched: 11. This CDR3 contains 17 residues.

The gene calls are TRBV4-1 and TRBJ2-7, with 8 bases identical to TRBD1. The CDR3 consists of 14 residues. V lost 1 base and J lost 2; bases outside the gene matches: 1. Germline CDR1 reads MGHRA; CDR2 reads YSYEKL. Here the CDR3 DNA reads TGCGCCAGCAGCCAAGTACAGGGGGCCTACGAGCAGTACTTC. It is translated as CASSQVQGAYEQYF.

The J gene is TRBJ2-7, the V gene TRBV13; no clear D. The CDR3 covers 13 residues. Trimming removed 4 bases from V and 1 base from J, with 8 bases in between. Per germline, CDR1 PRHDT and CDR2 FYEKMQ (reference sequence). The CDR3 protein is CASSSLGSYEQYF. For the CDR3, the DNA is TGTGCCAGCAGCTCGCTGGGATCCTACGAGCAGTACTTC. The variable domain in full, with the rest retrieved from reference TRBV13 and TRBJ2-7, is AAGVIQSPRHLIKEKRETATLKCYPIPRHDTVYWYQQGPGQDPQFLISFYEKMQSDKGSIPDRFSAQQFSDYHSELNMSSLELGDSALYFCASSSLGSYEQYFGPGTRLTVT.

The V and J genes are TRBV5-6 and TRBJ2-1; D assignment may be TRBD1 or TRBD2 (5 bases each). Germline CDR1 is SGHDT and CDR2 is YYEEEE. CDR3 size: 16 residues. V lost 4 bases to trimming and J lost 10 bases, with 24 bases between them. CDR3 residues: CASSLTKGRILTEQFF. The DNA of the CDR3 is TGTGCCAGCAGCCTGACAAAGGGACGGATCCTAACCGAGCAGTTCTTC.

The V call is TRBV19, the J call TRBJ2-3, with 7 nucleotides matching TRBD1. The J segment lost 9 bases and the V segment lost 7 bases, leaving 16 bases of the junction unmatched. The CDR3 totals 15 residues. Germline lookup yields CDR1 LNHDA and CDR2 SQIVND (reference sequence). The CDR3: CASTEQGMGPYTQYF. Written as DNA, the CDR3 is TGTGCCAGTACCGAACAGGGGATGGGCCCCTACACGCAGTATTTT.

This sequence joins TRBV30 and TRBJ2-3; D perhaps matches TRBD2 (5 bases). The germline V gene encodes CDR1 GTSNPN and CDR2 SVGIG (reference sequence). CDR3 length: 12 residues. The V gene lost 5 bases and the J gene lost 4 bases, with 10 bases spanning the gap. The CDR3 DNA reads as TGTGCCTGGGGACTTGTGGCAGATACGCAGTATTTT. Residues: CAWGLVADTQYF.

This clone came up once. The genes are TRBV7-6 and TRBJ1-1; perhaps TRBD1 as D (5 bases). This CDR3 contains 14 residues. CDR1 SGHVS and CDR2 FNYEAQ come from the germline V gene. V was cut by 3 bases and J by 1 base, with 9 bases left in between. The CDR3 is CASSFPTANTEAFF. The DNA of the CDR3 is TGTGCCAGCAGCTTCCCGACAGCGAACACTGAAGCTTTCTTT. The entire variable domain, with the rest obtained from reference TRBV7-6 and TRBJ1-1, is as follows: GAGVSQSPRYKVTKRGQDVALRCDPISGHVSLYWYRQALGQGPEFLTYFNYEAQQDKSGLPNDRFSAERPEGSISTLTIQRTEQRDSAMYRCASSFPTANTEAFFGQGTRLTVV.

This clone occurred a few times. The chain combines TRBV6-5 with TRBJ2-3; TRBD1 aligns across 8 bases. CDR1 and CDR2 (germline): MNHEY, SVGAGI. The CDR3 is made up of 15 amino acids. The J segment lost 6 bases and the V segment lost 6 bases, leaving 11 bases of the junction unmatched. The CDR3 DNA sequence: TGTGCCAGCAGCGCGGGACAGGCGATCATGGATACGCAGTATTTT. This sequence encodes CASSAGQAIMDTQYF.

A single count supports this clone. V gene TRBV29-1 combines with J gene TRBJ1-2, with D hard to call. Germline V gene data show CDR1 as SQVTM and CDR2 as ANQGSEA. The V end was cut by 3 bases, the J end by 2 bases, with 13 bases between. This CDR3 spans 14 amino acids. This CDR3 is CSVDVGGLNYGYTF. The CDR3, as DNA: TGCAGCGTTGACGTGGGAGGCCTCAACTATGGCTACACCTTC.

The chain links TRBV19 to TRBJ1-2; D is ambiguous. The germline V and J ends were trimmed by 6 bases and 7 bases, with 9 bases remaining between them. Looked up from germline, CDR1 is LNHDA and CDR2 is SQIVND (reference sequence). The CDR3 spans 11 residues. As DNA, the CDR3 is TGTGCCAGTAGCTCCAGGTTTGGCTACACCTTC. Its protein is CASSSRFGYTF.

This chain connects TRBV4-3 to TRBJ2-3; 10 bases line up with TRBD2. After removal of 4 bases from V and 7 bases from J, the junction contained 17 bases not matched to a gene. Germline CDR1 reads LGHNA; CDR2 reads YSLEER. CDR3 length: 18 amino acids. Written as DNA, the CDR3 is TGCGCCAGCAGCCCCCTCCTCGCCCCACAGCGGGAGGGTAATACGCAGTATTTT. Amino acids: CASSPLLAPQREGNTQYF.

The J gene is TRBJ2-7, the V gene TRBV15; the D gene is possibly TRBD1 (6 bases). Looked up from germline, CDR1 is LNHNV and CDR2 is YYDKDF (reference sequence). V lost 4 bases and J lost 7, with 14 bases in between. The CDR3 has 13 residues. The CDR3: CATSIHRDGEQYF. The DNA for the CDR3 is TGTGCCACCAGCATCCACAGGGACGGGGAGCAGTACTTC.

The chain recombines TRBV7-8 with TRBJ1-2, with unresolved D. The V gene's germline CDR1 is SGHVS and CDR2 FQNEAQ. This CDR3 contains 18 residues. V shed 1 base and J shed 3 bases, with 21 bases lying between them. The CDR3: CASSLGGLGYIGDYGYTF. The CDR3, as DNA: TGTGCCAGCAGCTTAGGAGGTTTGGGATATATAGGAGACTATGGCTACACCTTC.